The 25 T cell receptor beta chains reported below all come from one sample, sequenced in a study of beta chain features in type 1 diabetes. General study results and limits: Patients with Type 1 diabetes showed moderately but significantly shorter TCRB CDR3s in all four CD4+ subsets.

Antigens for these TCRs are unknown. Since all of the isolated RNA was reverse transcribed, expressed TCRB transcripts were what got sequenced. The method was immunoSEQ multiplex PCR; TCRdb's version includes in-frame clones alone and lacks a portion of them. The sample records roughly 700,000 clones, about an eighth being singletons. Sequenced material: naive CD4+ T cells from blood. Source of these receptors: a man between 18 and 35 years old with type 1 diabetes.

This chain joins TRBV7-8 and TRBJ2-7; 9 positions agree with TRBD1. The CDR3 extends over 14 amino acids. V gave up 3 bases and J gave up 5 bases; unmatched junction bases: 5. Germline V lookup: CDR1 SGHVS, CDR2 FQNEAQ. The CDR3: CASSFWDRVDEQYF. The DNA for the CDR3 is TGTGCCAGCAGCTTCTGGGACAGGGTGGACGAGCAGTACTTC.

This clone was observed a handful of times. V and J are TRBV2 and TRBJ1-3, with D unclear. The CDR3 covers 14 residues. The V end lost 6 bases, the J end lost 3 bases, and 12 bases lay between the germline ends. From germline, CDR1 is SNHLY and CDR2 FYNNEI. The CDR3 DNA follows: TGTGCCAGCAGCGGATCAGCCCGTGGAAACACCATATATTTT. It specifies CASSGSARGNTIYF.

Worth noting for this clone: Distinct nucleotide sequences in the sample also encode this CDR3. J is TRBJ1-3 and V is TRBV28, with D unresolved. Germline values: CDR1 MDHEN, CDR2 SYDVKM. There are 13 residues in the CDR3. Trimming took 1 base from V and 0 from J, leaving 1 base between them. The CDR3 bases are TGTGCCAGCAGTTTATCCTCTGGAAACACCATATATTTT. Protein: CASSLSSGNTIYF.

The sample holds a few counts of this clone. The chain is built from TRBV13 and TRBJ1-1; TRBD1 aligns across 7 bases. Per the germline V gene, CDR1 is PRHDT and CDR2 is FYEKMQ (reference sequence). The J segment lost 0 bases and the V segment lost 3 bases, leaving 4 bases of the junction unmatched. The CDR3 runs 15 residues. The CDR3 DNA follows: TGTGCCAGCAGCTTGTGGGACAGCATGAACACTGAAGCTTTCTTT. This gives the protein CASSLWDSMNTEAFF.

The chain has TRBV21-1 and TRBJ1-2; the tabulated D call, TRBD1, remains unverified against the DNA. TRBV21-1 is a known pseudogene. The CDR3 length is 14 residues. The CDR3 nucleotides are TGTGCCAGCAGCAAAGCGTCCAGTAACTATGGCTACACCTTC. Translating gives CASSKASSNYGYTF.

This rearrangement joins TRBV5-1 to TRBJ1-2; D might be TRBD1 (5 bases). The V gene's germline CDR1 is SGHRS and CDR2 YFSETQ. The length of the CDR3 is 13 residues. V dropped 4 bases and J dropped 6 bases, with 13 bases sitting between them. CDR3 in amino acids: CASSPTWDDGYTF. CDR3 nucleotide sequence: TGCGCCAGCAGCCCTACCTGGGACGATGGCTACACCTTC.

A few counts support this clone. V is TRBV5-1 and J is TRBJ1-2, with 8 bases aligning to TRBD1. V shed 5 bases, J shed 5 bases, and the junction held 8 bases outside the gene matches. The CDR3 length is 14 residues. Germline values: CDR1 SGHRS, CDR2 YFSETQ. The CDR3 sequence: CASRPGTGPYGYTF. For the CDR3, the DNA is TGCGCCAGCAGGCCGGGGACAGGCCCTTATGGCTACACCTTC.

In this sample, this clone turned up a few times. The gene calls are TRBV7-2 and TRBJ2-1; a possible D gene is TRBD1 (6 bases). Trimming removed 2 bases from V and 7 bases from J, with 9 bases in between. The CDR3 length is 13 residues. Germline V gene data show CDR1 as SGHTA and CDR2 as FQGNSA. CDR3 coding DNA: TGTGCCAGCAGCTTAAACAGGGCTAATGAGCAGTTCTTC. Amino acid sequence: CASSLNRANEQFF.

This clone was seen only a few times. V is TRBV30 and J is TRBJ1-1; weak D call: TRBD1 (5 bases). CDR1 is GTSNPN, CDR2 SVGIG, per germline (reference sequence). The V end lost 0 bases, the J end lost 5 bases, and 10 bases lay between the germline ends. CDR3 length equals 13 residues. The chain's CDR3 is CAWSVRGATEAFF. CDR3 sequence (DNA): TGTGCCTGGAGTGTGAGGGGCGCGACTGAAGCTTTCTTT.

This clone was detected only a few times. This chain joins TRBV7-8 and TRBJ1-5; D is possibly TRBD1 (5 bases). Trimming took 1 base from V and 8 from J, leaving 12 bases between them. Germline V gene sequence: CDR1 SGHVS, CDR2 FQNEAQ. The CDR3 has 14 amino acids. CDR3 bases: TGTGCCAGCAGCTTAGAGGCAGGGTCGGAGCCCCAGCATTTT. Amino acids: CASSLEAGSEPQHF.

The J gene is TRBJ1-2, the V gene TRBV25-1, with D possibly being TRBD1 (5 bases). Germline V gene data show CDR1 as MGHDK and CDR2 as SYGVNS. With 4 bases removed from V and 0 bases from J, the gap between germline ends came to 12 bases. The CDR3 runs to 15 residues. This chain's CDR3 is CASSVGTVANYGYTF. CDR3 in DNA: TGTGCCAGCAGTGTCGGGACTGTCGCTAACTATGGCTACACCTTC.

This clone has a handful of counts. The V call is TRBV6-5, the J call TRBJ1-5; D is possibly TRBD1 (6 bases). This CDR3 has 11 amino acids. Germline CDR1 reads MNHEY; CDR2 reads SVGAGI. Trimming took 8 bases from V and 11 from J, leaving 13 bases between them. The CDR3 here is CASEGELAQHF. CDR3 DNA sequence: TGTGCCAGCGAGGGGGAATTGGCCCAGCATTTT.

This clone was seen more than once but under ten times. The gene calls are TRBV5-1 and TRBJ2-3; no clear D gene. Germline CDR1 reads SGHRS; CDR2 reads YFSETQ. This CDR3 spans 13 amino acids. Trimming removed 4 bases from V and 0 bases from J, with 6 bases in between. This CDR3 reads CASSPDSTDTQYF. The CDR3 DNA sequence: TGCGCCAGCAGCCCGGACAGCACAGATACGCAGTATTTT.

This clone was seen more than once but under ten times. V gene TRBV7-9 combines with J gene TRBJ1-5; 10 bases match TRBD1. Germline V CDR1 and CDR2: SEHNR, FQNEAQ (reference sequence). CDR3 length: 14 amino acids. V trimming: 6 bases; J trimming: 4 bases; junction bases outside the gene matches: 3. The CDR3 sequence: CASRGTGANQPQHF. In nucleotides, the CDR3 is TGTGCCAGCAGGGGGACAGGGGCGAATCAGCCCCAGCATTTT.

This clone showed up just a few times. The V gene is TRBV19, the J gene TRBJ1-6; the match to TRBD1 covers 7 bases. Germline V gene lookup returns CDR1 LNHDA and CDR2 SQIVND (reference sequence). V trimming: 7 bases; J trimming: 7 bases; junction bases outside the gene matches: 7. The CDR3 sequence is 14 residues long. The CDR3 region has the DNA TGTGCCAGTACCACCGACAGGGCAAATTCACCCCTCCACTTT. Translating gives CASTTDRANSPLHF.

This chain connects TRBV29-1 to TRBJ2-1; D is possibly TRBD2 (7 bases). The CDR3 has 15 residues. Germline V gene lookup returns CDR1 SQVTM and CDR2 ANQGSEA. The ends were cut back, 4 bases at V and 0 bases at J, with 13 bases in the middle. The CDR3 protein is CSVVPGGRSYNEQFF. The CDR3 region has the DNA TGCAGCGTTGTACCGGGGGGCCGCTCCTACAATGAGCAGTTCTTC.

The V and J genes are TRBV10-3 and TRBJ2-4; the D call may be TRBD1 or TRBD2 (5 bases each). Trimming took off 1 base at V and 4 bases at J, with 11 bases between the two ends. Germline V gene sequence: CDR1 ENHRY, CDR2 SYGVKD. This CDR3 spans 15 amino acids. DNA for the CDR3: TGTGCCATCAGTGAGTTTGAGGGGTCTAAAAACATTCAGTACTTC. This encodes CAISEFEGSKNIQYF.

Here the CDR3 reads CASSKGGQGPQPQHF. The CDR3 DNA reads TGTGCCAGCAGCAAAGGAGGACAGGGGCCGCAGCCCCAGCATTTT. The genes are TRBV21-1 and TRBJ1-5; TRBD1 is the table's D call, not checked against the DNA. TRBV21-1 is marked as a pseudogene. CDR3 length: 15 amino acids.

This clone was counted only a few times. J is TRBJ2-1 and V is TRBV7-2, with 9 bases matching TRBD2. CDR3 length: 17 amino acids. V shed 5 bases, J shed 3 bases, and the junction held 11 bases outside the gene matches. The V gene's germline CDR1 is SGHTA and CDR2 FQGNSA. The CDR3 is CASSDNAGTSLYNEQFF. CDR3 in DNA: TGTGCCAGCAGCGACAATGCCGGGACTAGCCTCTACAATGAGCAGTTCTTC.

The J gene is TRBJ2-3, the V gene TRBV10-2; the D is unclear. Germline V CDR1 and CDR2: WSHSY, SAAADI. V lost 7 bases and J lost 2, with 16 bases in between. This CDR3 spans 15 amino acids. The CDR3: CASINNDRTTDTQYF. The CDR3 DNA follows: TGCGCCAGCATCAATAACGACCGCACCACAGATACGCAGTATTTT.

The chain couples TRBV10-3 to TRBJ1-1, with D possibly matching TRBD1 (6 bases). Germline V gives CDR1 ENHRY, CDR2 SYGVKD. The V end was cut by 11 bases, the J end by 0 bases, with 13 bases between. This CDR3 is built from 13 residues. The CDR3 bases are TGTGCCGCTTTGGACAGCTTGAACACTGAAGCTTTCTTT. It codes for CAALDSLNTEAFF.

This chain uses TRBV30 with TRBJ1-6, with unresolved D. The V end lost 4 bases, the J end lost 8 bases, and 12 bases lay between the germline ends. The CDR3 is made up of 13 amino acids. The germline gives CDR1 GTSNPN, CDR2 SVGIG (reference sequence). Written as DNA, the CDR3 is TGTGCCTGGACCCCCTACCTCGATTCACCCCTCCACTTT. It is translated as CAWTPYLDSPLHF.

J is TRBJ2-4 and V is TRBV7-9; 9 positions match TRBD1. CDR3 length: 18 amino acids. Losses at the gene ends were 1 base for V and 0 bases for J; bases not matched to a gene: 7. CDR1 is SEHNR, CDR2 FQNEAQ, per germline (reference sequence). CDR3: CASSLGGTGNAAKNIQYF. DNA of the CDR3: TGTGCCAGCAGCTTAGGAGGGACAGGGAATGCAGCCAAAAACATTCAGTACTTC.

This clone turned up a few times. The rearrangement joins TRBV28 to TRBJ1-2; 9 bases are shared with TRBD1. Germline lookup yields CDR1 MDHEN and CDR2 SYDVKM. The V and J ends lost 6 bases and 0 bases, in that order; junction bases with no gene match: 8. The CDR3 spans 16 residues. The CDR3 protein is CASRGDRAAPNYGYTF. CDR3 in DNA: TGTGCCAGCAGAGGGGACAGGGCGGCCCCTAACTATGGCTACACCTTC.

This clone was observed a single time. The identical CDR3 is also encoded by other nucleotide sequences in the sample. The chain has TRBV11-3 and TRBJ2-1, with no clear D. Germline V lookup: CDR1 SGHNT, CDR2 YENEEA. This CDR3 comprises 13 residues. Trimming pared 5 bases from V and 4 bases from J, leaving 9 bases between. This chain's CDR3 is CASSLTAYNEQFF. The CDR3 DNA reads TGTGCCAGCAGCCTCACCGCTTACAATGAGCAGTTCTTC. Together with reference TRBV11-3 and TRBJ2-1, the CDR3 gives the full variable domain: EAGVVQSPRYKIIEKKQPVAFWCNPISGHNTLYWYLQNLGQGPELLIRYENEEAVDDSQLPKDRFSAERLKGVDSTLKIQPAELGDSAVYLCASSLTAYNEQFFGPGTRLTVL.